This paragraph covers one T cell receptor (beta chain) sequence. This clonotype was observed at least ten times. It lacks a known antigen. The sample holds no much larger clone one base away, and base qualities are not on file. The data stem from a study of CD8+CD57+ T cells in acquired aplastic anemia (dated by TCRdb to about 2018). Concerning the study at large: On average, sorted CD4+ and CD8+ cells yielded roughly 3.4 ug of extracted DNA, with a range of about 0.17 to 27.4 ug. A CD8+CD57+ expansion meant a frequency higher than the mean frequency seen in healthy subjects. General conclusions and limits of the study: Nearly 30 CD8+ CDR3 sequences were found in both patients and controls but appeared to be highly expressed in patients and within the immunodominant clones of the patients. Between patients and healthy controls, no significant difference in CD8+ Simpson's diversity was found (P=0.060).

Expansion of CD8+CD57+ cells had been shown by flow cytometry in the patients chosen for sequencing. Every patient had severe acquired aplastic anemia, diagnosed using the International Study of Aplastic Anemia and Agranulocytosis and Camitta criteria. At the time blood was sampled, none of the patients had received any therapy. In this study, sorted CD4+ and CD8+ T cells from the blood of healthy subjects and of severe aplastic anemia patients had their TCR repertoires deep-sequenced. In the USA, patient enrollment took place under clinicaltrials.gov protocols 00001620, 01623167, 00001397, 00071045, 00081523 and 00961064. Ficoll-Paque density gradient centrifugation was used to isolate peripheral blood mononuclear cells. CD4+ and CD8+ T cells were sorted by FACS or magnetic beads before DNA extraction. Profiling of TCR beta VDJ combinations and CDR3 sequences used genomic DNA as the template. TCR repertoire sequencing was run on an Illumina HiSeq 2000. From the authors' description of their analysis: TRBV/TRBJ rearrangement plots, CDR3 size and DJ length profiles, and Simpson's diversity index were used to assess repertoires. Whichever DNA sequence was most abundant in the deep sequencing data was defined as the immunodominant clone. CDR3 amino acid sequences were screened for sharing across subjects and were compared with published repertoires and the VDJdb database. TCRdb passed the public sequencing reads through fastp at Q25 and MiXCR, retaining productive beta sequences. Each CDR3 protein appears once, grouped with its most common genes and DNA. V and J calls and clone size were set by TCRdb, not the authors. The sample table holds 130,000 or so distinct CDR3 sequences, of which 58% were seen once. The ten largest clones add up to under 35% of the sample.

V lost 2 bases and J lost 7 bases, and the count of bases not matched to a germline gene is 4. The CDR3 sequence holds 13 residues, the cysteine and phenylalanine included. Only the CDR3 part of the read is kept: 39 bases, read in frame from the first base. In the germline V gene (reference sequence), CDR1 corresponds to SEHNR and CDR2 to FQNEAQ. The receptor chain draws on TRBV7-9 and TRBJ1-1; 7 nucleotides in the junction match TRBD1. Sequenced: sorted CD4+, CD8+, or CD8+CD57+ T cells (not recorded which) from PBMCs. The clonotype originates from a human donor with aplastic anemia. The DNA reads TGTGCCAGCAGCTTATCAGGGGGGGGTGAAGCTTTCTTT. It encodes CASSLSGGGEAFF.